This entry lists 23 T cell receptor beta chains sequenced from one sample in a study of human T cells and chemical hapten exposure. Via MiXCR, TCRdb re-called the RACE reads, giving one row per CDR3 protein. The sample carries 35,000 to 55,000 distinct CDR3 sequences, 9.5% to 10% recorded once. Stated time point: patch test 2, 6 weeks after DPC sensitization. Regarding treatment: therapeutic diphenylcyclopropenone sensitization with weekly scalp DPC. Whole blood, unfractionated, served as the material for total RNA extraction. Sequencing used whole blood, obtained in connection with sensitization to the hapten diphenylcyclopropenone (DPC). The receptor source for this set is a woman aged 25-40 years with alopecia areata. Some clones in this sample may be carry-over from other donors' samples.

The chain joins TRBV10-3 to TRBJ1-1; no definite D call. Trimming shortened V by 0 bases and J by 8 bases, and 10 bases separated the two germline ends. The CDR3 extends over 13 amino acids. CDR1 and CDR2 from the germline V gene are ENHRY and SYGVKD. This chain's CDR3 is CAISESGSGEAFF. In DNA, the CDR3 is TGTGCCATCAGTGAGTCGGGGAGTGGGGAAGCTTTCTTT.

The rearrangement links TRBV28 to TRBJ1-2; TRBD1 matches at 7 bases. J lost 8 bases, V lost 6 bases, and 15 bases had no gene match. Looked up from germline, CDR1 is MDHEN and CDR2 is SYDVKM. The CDR3 contains 15 residues. The CDR3 loop reads CASSFGQARVLGYTF. The CDR3 DNA reads TGTGCCAGCAGCTTCGGACAGGCCCGAGTCTTAGGCTACACCTTC.

This clonotype was seen a few times. This chain uses TRBV11-2 with TRBJ2-5; 12 positions match TRBD2. This CDR3 has 16 residues. Germline values: CDR1 SGHAT, CDR2 FQNNGV. V lost 5 bases, J lost 3 bases, and 7 bases stayed unmatched. CDR3 residues: CASSPWASGGEETQYF. The CDR3 DNA sequence: TGTGCCAGCAGCCCCTGGGCTAGCGGGGGGGAAGAGACCCAGTACTTC.

The chain is built from TRBV29-1 and TRBJ1-4; D ambiguous. Germline V gene lookup returns CDR1 SQVTM and CDR2 ANQGSEA. CDR3 length: 11 residues. Trimming took 4 bases from V and 8 from J, leaving 8 bases between them. CDR3 residues: CSVVVGEKLFF. The DNA for the CDR3 is TGCAGCGTTGTGGTGGGGGAAAAACTGTTTTTT.

This clonotype was seen only a few times. The chain has TRBV29-1 and TRBJ2-2; no definite D call. CDR3 size: 12 residues. CDR1 and CDR2 from the germline V gene are SQVTM and ANQGSEA. V lost 0 bases to trimming and J lost 6 bases, with 5 bases between them. CDR3 coding DNA: TGCAGCGTTGAAGATTCGGCCGGGGAGCTGTTTTTT. This codes for CSVEDSAGELFF.

This clonotype was seen only a few times. This chain connects TRBV4-3 to TRBJ1-6, with 7 positions matching TRBD1. The CDR3 runs 15 residues. The germline gives CDR1 LGHNA, CDR2 YSLEER. The junction had 5 bases not matched to a gene; V was cut back by 2 bases and J by 7 bases. The CDR3 here is CASSQQGQFNSPLHF. The CDR3, as DNA: TGCGCCAGCAGCCAACAGGGACAGTTCAATTCACCCCTCCACTTT.

This chain connects TRBV27 to TRBJ2-7; 12 bases are shared with TRBD1. This CDR3 contains 14 residues. Germline V gives CDR1 MNHEY, CDR2 SMNVEV (reference sequence). Germline trimming cut 6 bases from V and 5 bases from J; bases unmatched to any gene: 5. CDR3 DNA sequence: TGTGCCAGCAGCCGGGACAGGGGGCTGGACGAGCAGTACTTC. Protein: CASSRDRGLDEQYF.

Many counts were recorded for this clonotype. The V and J genes are TRBV6-2 or TRBV6-3 and TRBJ1-1; the match to TRBD1 covers 8 bases. V was pared by 6 bases and J by 4 bases, with 10 bases of the junction left unmatched. This CDR3 is built from 15 residues. Germline values: CDR1 MNHEY, CDR2 SVGEGT. The CDR3 reads CASRPQFTGGTEAFF. CDR3 in DNA: TGTGCCAGCAGGCCACAGTTCACAGGGGGCACTGAAGCTTTCTTT.

The V and J genes are TRBV7-2 and TRBJ1-5, with D tentatively TRBD1 (6 bases). Between the trimmed V and J ends, which lost 5 bases and 7 bases, there was a span of 12 bases. This CDR3 is built from 13 residues. The V gene's germline CDR1 is SGHTA and CDR2 FQGNSA. The CDR3 loop is CASSLEGGQPQHF. The DNA of the CDR3 is TGTGCCAGCAGCCTTGAGGGGGGGCAGCCCCAGCATTTT. The variable domain in full, with the rest retrieved from reference TRBV7-2 and TRBJ1-5, is GAGVSQSPSNKVTEKGKDVELRCDPISGHTALYWYRQSLGQGLEFLIYFQGNSAPDKSGLPSDRFSAERTGGSVSTLTIQRTQQEDSAVYLCASSLEGGQPQHFGDGTRLSIL.

The table lists this clonotype with a few counts. This chain uses TRBV7-3 with TRBJ2-3; 9 nucleotides match TRBD2. Trimming removed 2 bases from V and 5 bases from J; junction bases left unmatched: 5. The CDR3 spans 15 residues. The germline V gene has CDR1 SGHTA and CDR2 FQGTGA. Here the CDR3 reads CASSLALAGKDTQYF. CDR3 DNA: TGTGCCAGCAGCTTAGCACTAGCGGGTAAAGATACGCAGTATTTT. Combining the CDR3 with reference TRBV7-3 and TRBJ2-3 gives the whole variable domain GAGVSQTPSNKVTEKGKYVELRCDPISGHTALYWYRQSLGQGPEFLIYFQGTGAADDSGLPNDRFFAVRPEGSVSTLKIQRTERGDSAVYLCASSLALAGKDTQYFGPGTRLTVL.

Many counts were recorded for this clonotype. This CDR3 is CASSYVLGQGLDEQYF. CDR3 DNA sequence: TGTGCCAGCAGTTACGTCCTCGGACAGGGGCTCGACGAGCAGTACTTC. The chain is built from TRBV6-6 and TRBJ2-7; 9 bases line up with TRBD1. This CDR3 spans 16 amino acids. Germline V gene lookup returns CDR1 MNHNY and CDR2 SVGAGI (reference sequence). Trimming took 2 bases from V and 5 from J; bases not matched to a gene: 10.

This clonotype was observed a handful of times. The chain is built from TRBV29-1 and TRBJ1-2; 9 nucleotides match TRBD1. CDR1 is SQVTM, CDR2 ANQGSEA, per germline. Losses at the gene ends were 8 bases for V and 0 bases for J; bases not matched to a gene: 7. This CDR3 is 14 amino acids long. CDR3 protein: CSTTGGTANYGYTF. In nucleotides, the CDR3 is TGCAGCACTACAGGGGGCACGGCTAACTATGGCTACACCTTC.

J is TRBJ2-4 and V is TRBV28; tentative D call: TRBD1 (6 bases). V was trimmed by 5 bases and J by 6 bases, leaving 14 bases between them. This CDR3 is built from 14 residues. Germline CDR1 reads MDHEN; CDR2 reads SYDVKM. In DNA, the CDR3 is TGTGCCAGCAGTGAGCCGCGGACAGTAAACATTCAGTACTTC. Its protein product is CASSEPRTVNIQYF. Filled out from reference TRBV28 and TRBJ2-4, the complete variable domain reads DVKVTQSSRYLVKRTGEKVFLECVQDMDHENMFWYRQDPGLGLRLIYFSYDVKMKEKGDIPEGYSVSREKKERFSLILESASTNQTSMYLCASSEPRTVNIQYFGAGTRLSVL.

This clonotype has more than one count but fewer than ten. The chain recombines TRBV7-2 with TRBJ2-2; D not resolved. V lost 2 bases and J 1 base, leaving 5 bases between the germline ends. CDR3 length equals 14 residues. The germline V gene encodes CDR1 SGHTA and CDR2 FQGNSA. CDR3 in amino acids: CASSLSRNTGELFF. The CDR3 nucleotides read TGTGCCAGCAGCTTAAGCAGGAACACCGGGGAGCTGTTTTTT.

This clonotype has just a few counts. The chain couples TRBV7-2 to TRBJ2-5, with D perhaps matching TRBD1 (6 bases). Deletions cut 0 bases from V and 9 bases from J, with 20 bases between. CDR1 and CDR2 from the germline V gene are SGHTA and FQGNSA. The CDR3 extends over 16 amino acids. This CDR3 reads CASSLAVSGTTGAQYF. The CDR3, as DNA: TGTGCCAGCAGCTTAGCAGTTTCCGGGACGACAGGAGCCCAGTACTTC.

There are many counts of this clonotype. The V gene is TRBV2, the J gene TRBJ2-6, with 7 bases fitting TRBD1. V shed 4 bases and J 0 bases; nucleotides not matched to a gene: 0. This CDR3 is 15 amino acids long. The germline V gene has CDR1 SNHLY and CDR2 FYNNEI. The CDR3, as DNA: TGTGCCAGCAGTGGACAGGGCTCTGGGGCCAACGTCCTGACTTTC. Translating gives CASSGQGSGANVLTF.

This clonotype was recorded at least ten times. The chain is built from TRBV5-4 and TRBJ2-2, with D possibly matching TRBD2 (5 bases). Between the trimmed V and J ends, which lost 5 bases and 5 bases, there was a span of 13 bases. The V gene's germline CDR1 is SGHNT and CDR2 YYREEE (reference sequence). The CDR3 is 14 amino acids. The CDR3: CASSPEGGTGELFF. CDR3 bases: TGTGCCAGCAGTCCTGAGGGTGGAACCGGGGAGCTGTTTTTT.

The chain has TRBV15 and TRBJ1-6; 9 nucleotides align to TRBD1. The length of the CDR3 is 15 residues. V gave up 7 bases and J gave up 2 bases; unmatched junction bases: 3. The germline gives CDR1 LNHNV, CDR2 YYDKDF (reference sequence). For the CDR3, the DNA is TGTGCCACCACCTGGGACAGGGCCTATAATTCACCCCTCCACTTT. Translation gives CATTWDRAYNSPLHF.

In its sample, this clonotype was seen a few times. This chain joins TRBV7-9 and TRBJ2-6; 9 nucleotides line up with TRBD2. This CDR3 spans 18 amino acids. Germline CDR1 SEHNR, CDR2 FQNEAQ (reference sequence). V trimming: 5 bases; J trimming: 2 bases; junction bases outside the gene matches: 10. The CDR3 protein is CASSRFGGGATGANVLTF. The CDR3 DNA sequence: TGTGCCAGCAGCCGATTTGGCGGGGGGGCTACTGGGGCCAACGTCCTGACTTTC.

This clonotype was seen at least ten times. The chain combines TRBV20-1 with TRBJ1-5; D ambiguous. V lost 3 bases and J 5 bases, leaving 5 bases between the germline ends. The CDR3 loop spans 11 amino acids. Germline values: CDR1 DFQATT, CDR2 SNEGSKA (reference sequence). The CDR3 DNA is TGCAGTGCTAGTGGGGATCAGCCCCAGCATTTT. Translating gives CSASGDQPQHF.

This clonotype has ten or more counts. As DNA, the CDR3 is TGTGCCATCAGTGACGACAGTGCAAATTCACCCCTCCACTTT. This translates into CAISDDSANSPLHF. The rearrangement links TRBV10-3 to TRBJ1-6, with D possibly being TRBD1 (5 bases). The ends were cut back, 3 bases at V and 7 bases at J, with 10 bases in the middle. The CDR3 covers 14 residues. CDR1 ENHRY and CDR2 SYGVKD come from the germline V gene.

The CDR3 nucleotides are TGTGCCACCAGCAGACCCTCGGACAGGGGAACTCCTAGCACAGATACGCAGTATTTT. Translation: CATSRPSDRGTPSTDTQYF. The V call is TRBV15, the J call TRBJ2-3; 9 positions match TRBD1. V lost 2 bases, J lost 0 bases, and 12 bases stayed unmatched. CDR1 and CDR2 (germline): LNHNV, YYDKDF (reference sequence). The CDR3 covers 19 residues.

V gene TRBV10-3 combines with J gene TRBJ2-1, with D unresolved. The CDR3 has 14 amino acids. Deletions cut 8 bases from V and 10 bases from J, with 21 bases between. The germline CDR1 and CDR2 sequences are ENHRY and SYGVKD. CDR3 in amino acids: CAISPSETATEQFF. In DNA, the CDR3 is TGTGCCATCTCTCCCTCCGAGACGGCAACAGAGCAGTTCTTC.